The 12 T cell receptor beta chains below all came from one sample that was sequenced in a study of low-dose radiotherapy and immunotherapy resistance in tumors. Using a constant-region primer together with a V-primer adapter, TCRs were subjected to roughly 18 PCR cycles of amplification. MiXCR, run by TCRdb on the reads, gives a single entry per CDR3 protein. The sample yields tens of thousands of distinct CDR3 sequences, over 9.5% seen once. Time point noted: before trial treatment. The source was PBMCs, collected before treatment. These receptors all come from a female donor with ovarian cancer.

At least ten counts were recorded for this clonotype. The chain combines TRBV5-1 with TRBJ2-7; 7 bases match TRBD1. CDR1 is SGHRS, CDR2 YFSETQ, per germline. The CDR3 contains 14 residues. The J segment lost 2 bases and the V segment lost 4 bases, leaving 6 bases of the junction unmatched. CDR3 nucleotide sequence: TGCGCCAGCAGCCGCCGGCAGGGGGCCTACGAGCAGTACTTC. This gives the protein CASSRRQGAYEQYF.

This chain links TRBV6-5 with TRBJ2-5; D might be TRBD2 (6 bases). CDR3 length equals 14 residues. Per germline, CDR1 MNHEY and CDR2 SVGAGI. Trimming shortened V by 0 bases and J by 4 bases, and 9 bases separated the two germline ends. The CDR3 reads CASSYSPGGETQYF. The CDR3 DNA is TGTGCCAGCAGTTACTCGCCCGGGGGAGAGACCCAGTACTTC.

This clonotype is labeled as medium-sized. The chain links TRBV9 to TRBJ2-3; D gene unclear. CDR3 length: 11 amino acids. Trimming took off 5 bases at V and 1 base at J, with 2 bases between the two ends. Germline assignment: CDR1 SGDLS and CDR2 YYNGEE. In DNA, the CDR3 is TGTGCCAGCAGAGGCACAGATACGCAGTATTTT. This sequence encodes CASRGTDTQYF. The full variable domain, with the rest looked up from reference TRBV9 and TRBJ2-3, is DSGVTQTPKHLITATGQRVTLRCSPRSGDLSVYWYQQSLDQGLQFLIQYYNGEERAKGNILERFSAQQFPDLHSELNLSSLELGDSALYFCASRGTDTQYFGPGTRLTVL.

Many counts were recorded for this clonotype. This chain connects TRBV28 to TRBJ1-5, with TRBD1 matching over 7 bases. Germline values: CDR1 MDHEN, CDR2 SYDVKM. Losses at the gene ends were 2 bases for V and 2 bases for J; bases not matched to a gene: 15. This CDR3 region has 19 residues. The CDR3 is CASSLGSGTEARGNQPQHF. The CDR3 DNA reads TGTGCCAGCAGTTTAGGTTCTGGGACAGAAGCCCGCGGCAATCAGCCCCAGCATTTT.

This clonotype was observed at least ten times. The chain recombines TRBV4-2 with TRBJ2-3; 14 bases match TRBD2. The CDR3 runs to 18 residues. Unmatched junction bases numbered 7, after V lost 3 bases and J lost 2 bases. CDR1 LGHNA and CDR2 YNFKEQ come from the germline V gene. The CDR3 loop reads CASSHPGTSGGFTDTQYF. The CDR3 DNA reads TGTGCCAGCAGCCACCCCGGGACTAGCGGGGGATTCACAGATACGCAGTATTTT.

This clonotype came up many times. This sequence joins TRBV4-1 and TRBJ1-2; unclear D gene. V lost 0 bases, J lost 4 bases, and 9 bases lay in between. Germline V gives CDR1 MGHRA, CDR2 YSYEKL. The CDR3 contains 14 residues. In nucleotides, the CDR3 is TGCGCCAGCAGCCAAGAGGACGGAGCCTATGGCTACACCTTC. It is translated as CASSQEDGAYGYTF.

The sample holds a few counts of this clonotype. This chain joins TRBV6-5 and TRBJ1-4; D is possibly TRBD1 (5 bases). The V and J ends lost 8 bases and 0 bases respectively, with 13 bases between them. Per germline, CDR1 MNHEY and CDR2 SVGAGI. This CDR3 contains 15 residues. The CDR3 sequence is CASRRGSATNEKLFF. CDR3 coding DNA: TGTGCCAGCCGACGGGGGAGTGCAACTAATGAAAAACTGTTTTTT.

This clonotype was seen repeatedly, ten times or more. Here the CDR3 reads CASTSLRRSVFNEQYF. The CDR3 DNA reads TGTGCCAGCACCTCATTGAGGAGGTCAGTGTTTAACGAGCAGTACTTC. The rearrangement uses TRBV28 and TRBJ2-7, with D tentatively TRBD2 (5 bases). CDR3 length: 16 residues. Germline loops: CDR1 MDHEN, CDR2 SYDVKM. The V end lost 7 bases, the J end lost 5 bases, and 24 bases lay between the germline ends.

This clonotype turned up a few times. V gene TRBV5-1 combines with J gene TRBJ2-2; TRBD2 matches at 12 bases. The J segment lost 4 bases and the V segment lost 5 bases, leaving 9 bases of the junction unmatched. Germline V gene data show CDR1 as SGHRS and CDR2 as YFSETQ. The CDR3 spans 17 residues. The CDR3 bases are TGCGCCAGCAGTCGCCGGACTAGCGGGGCCCCCACCGGGGAGCTGTTTTTT. Translated: CASSRRTSGAPTGELFF.

This clonotype was counted once. A far more abundant clone sits one base away, making this likely a read error. The rearrangement joins TRBV18 to TRBJ2-1; possible D gene TRBD2, 5 bases. V shed 0 bases and J shed 10 bases, with 16 bases lying between them. CDR1 and CDR2 from the germline V gene are KGHSH and LQKENI. This CDR3 region has 15 residues. The CDR3 loop reads CASSPPARVAYEQFF. In DNA, the CDR3 is TGTGCCAGCTCACCACCGGCGCGGGTAGCCTACGAGCAGTTCTTC.

This clonotype was counted only a few times. This sequence joins TRBV5-1 and TRBJ2-7; tentative D call: TRBD1 (6 bases). V was pared by 4 bases and J by 9 bases, with 20 bases between. In germline, CDR1 is SGHRS, CDR2 YFSETQ. This CDR3 is built from 14 residues. This chain's CDR3 is CASSPGRPGVGQYF. The CDR3 DNA reads as TGCGCCAGCAGCCCTGGTCGGCCAGGGGTTGGGCAGTACTTC.

The chain is built from TRBV5-1 and TRBJ1-1; D uncertain. V lost 3 bases and J 2 bases, leaving 8 bases between the germline ends. This CDR3 is 13 amino acids long. Germline V gives CDR1 SGHRS, CDR2 YFSETQ. CDR3 sequence: CASSYVRNTEAFF. The CDR3 coding sequence is TGCGCCAGCAGCTACGTAAGAAACACTGAAGCTTTCTTT.